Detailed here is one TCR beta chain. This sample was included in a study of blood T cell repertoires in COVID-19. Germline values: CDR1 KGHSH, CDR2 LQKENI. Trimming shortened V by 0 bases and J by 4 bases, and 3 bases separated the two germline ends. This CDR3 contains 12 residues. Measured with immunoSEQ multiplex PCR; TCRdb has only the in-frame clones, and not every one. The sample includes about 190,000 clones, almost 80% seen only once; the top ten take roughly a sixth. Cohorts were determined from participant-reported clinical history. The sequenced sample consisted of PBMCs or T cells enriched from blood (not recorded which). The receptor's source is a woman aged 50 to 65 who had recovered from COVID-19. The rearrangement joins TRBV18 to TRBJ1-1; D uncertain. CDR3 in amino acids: CASSPPATEAFF. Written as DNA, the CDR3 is TGTGCCAGCTCACCACCGGCCACTGAAGCTTTCTTT.